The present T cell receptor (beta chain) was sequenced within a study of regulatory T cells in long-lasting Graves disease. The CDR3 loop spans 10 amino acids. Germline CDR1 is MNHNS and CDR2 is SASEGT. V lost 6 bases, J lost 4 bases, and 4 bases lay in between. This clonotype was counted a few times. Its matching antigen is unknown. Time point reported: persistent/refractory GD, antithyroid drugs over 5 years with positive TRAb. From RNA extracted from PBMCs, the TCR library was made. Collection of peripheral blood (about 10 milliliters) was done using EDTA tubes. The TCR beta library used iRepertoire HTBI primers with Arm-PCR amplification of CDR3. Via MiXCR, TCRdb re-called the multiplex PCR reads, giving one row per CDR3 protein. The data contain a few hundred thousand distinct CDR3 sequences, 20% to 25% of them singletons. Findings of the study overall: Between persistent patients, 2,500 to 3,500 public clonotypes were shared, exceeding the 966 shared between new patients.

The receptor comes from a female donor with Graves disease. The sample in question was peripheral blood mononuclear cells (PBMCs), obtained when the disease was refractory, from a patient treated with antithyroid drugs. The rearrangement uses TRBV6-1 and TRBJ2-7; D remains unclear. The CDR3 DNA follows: TGTGCCAGCAGGCATTACGAGCAGTACTTC. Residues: CASRHYEQYF.